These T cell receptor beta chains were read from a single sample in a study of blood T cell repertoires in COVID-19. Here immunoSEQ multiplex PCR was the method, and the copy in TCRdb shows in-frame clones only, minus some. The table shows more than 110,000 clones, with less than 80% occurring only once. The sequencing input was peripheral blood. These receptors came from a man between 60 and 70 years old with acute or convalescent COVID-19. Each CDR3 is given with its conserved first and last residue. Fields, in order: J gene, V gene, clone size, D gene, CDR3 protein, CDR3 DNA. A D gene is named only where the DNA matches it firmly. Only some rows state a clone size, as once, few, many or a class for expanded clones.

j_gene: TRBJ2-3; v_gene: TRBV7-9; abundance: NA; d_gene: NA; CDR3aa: CASNPRVTDTQYF; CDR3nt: TGTGCCAGCAACCCCCGGGTCACAGATACGCAGTATTTT
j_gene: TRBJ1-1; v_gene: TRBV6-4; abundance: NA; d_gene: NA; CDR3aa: CASSDNSFNTEAFF; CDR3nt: TGTGCCAGCAGTGACAACAGTTTCAACACTGAAGCTTTCTTT
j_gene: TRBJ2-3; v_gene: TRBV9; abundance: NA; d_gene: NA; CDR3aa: CASSVGGGTQYF; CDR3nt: TGTGCCAGCAGCGTCGGTGGAGGTACGCAGTATTTT
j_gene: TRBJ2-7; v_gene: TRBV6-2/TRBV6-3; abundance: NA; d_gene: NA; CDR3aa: CASSYSGDIPSYEQYF; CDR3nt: TGTGCCAGCAGTTACTCTGGGGACATACCTTCCTACGAGCAGTACTTC
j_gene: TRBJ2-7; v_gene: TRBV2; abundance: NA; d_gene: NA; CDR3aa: CASSPQSPYYEQYF; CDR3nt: TGTGCCAGCAGCCCCCAGTCGCCGTACTACGAGCAGTACTTC
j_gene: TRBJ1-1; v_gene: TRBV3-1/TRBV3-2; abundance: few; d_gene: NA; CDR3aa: CASSPRGNTEAFF; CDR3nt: TGTGCCAGCAGCCCCAGAGGGAACACTGAAGCTTTCTTT
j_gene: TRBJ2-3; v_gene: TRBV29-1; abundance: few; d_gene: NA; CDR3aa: CSAIKGSDTQYF; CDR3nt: TGCAGCGCCATCAAGGGGTCAGATACGCAGTATTTT
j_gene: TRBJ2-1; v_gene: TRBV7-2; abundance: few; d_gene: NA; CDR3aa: CASSLAWGTYNEQFF; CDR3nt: TGTGCCAGCAGCTTAGCGTGGGGGACTTACAATGAGCAGTTCTTC
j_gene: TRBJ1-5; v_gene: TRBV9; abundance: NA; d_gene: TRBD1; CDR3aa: CASSPGQSSNQPQHF; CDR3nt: TGTGCCAGCAGCCCGGGACAGAGTAGCAATCAGCCCCAGCATTTT
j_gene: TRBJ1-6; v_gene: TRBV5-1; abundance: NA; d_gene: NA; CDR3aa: CASSLAGRNSPLHF; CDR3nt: TGCGCCAGCAGCTTGGCAGGGAGGAATTCACCCCTCCACTTT
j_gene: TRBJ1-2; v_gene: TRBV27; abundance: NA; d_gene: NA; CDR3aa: CASGSGHNYGYTF; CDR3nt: TGTGCCAGCGGGTCAGGTCATAACTATGGCTACACCTTC
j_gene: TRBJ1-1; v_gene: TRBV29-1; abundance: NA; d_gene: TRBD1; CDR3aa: CSVGTGASTEAFF; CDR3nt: TGCAGCGTTGGGACAGGGGCGAGCACTGAAGCTTTCTTT
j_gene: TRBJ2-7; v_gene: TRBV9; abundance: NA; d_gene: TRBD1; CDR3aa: CASSPPGGQGRTEQYF; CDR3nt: TGTGCCAGCAGCCCCCCCGGGGGACAGGGGAGAACCGAGCAGTACTTC
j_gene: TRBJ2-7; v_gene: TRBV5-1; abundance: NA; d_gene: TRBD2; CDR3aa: CASSLAASGSYEQYF; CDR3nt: TGCGCCAGCAGCTTGGCGGCTAGCGGGTCCTACGAGCAGTACTTC
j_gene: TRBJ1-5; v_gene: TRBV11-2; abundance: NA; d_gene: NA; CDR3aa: CASSLQGTSNQPQHF; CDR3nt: TGTGCCAGCAGCTTACAGGGTACGAGCAATCAGCCCCAGCATTTT
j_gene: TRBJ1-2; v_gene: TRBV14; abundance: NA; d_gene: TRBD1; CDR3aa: CASSQAGSGGVEGYTF; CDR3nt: TGTGCCAGCAGCCAGGCGGGGTCAGGGGGTGTAGAGGGCTACACCTTC
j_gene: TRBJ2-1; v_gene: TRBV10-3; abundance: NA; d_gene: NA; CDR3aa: CAISESRSGGSSYNEQFF; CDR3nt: TGTGCCATCAGTGAGTCGCGTTCCGGAGGGTCCTCCTACAATGAGCAGTTCTTC
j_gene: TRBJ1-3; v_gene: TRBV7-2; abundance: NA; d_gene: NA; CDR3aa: CASSLGYRARGNTIYF; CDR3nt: TGTGCCAGCAGCTTAGGGTACAGGGCTAGAGGAAACACCATATATTTT
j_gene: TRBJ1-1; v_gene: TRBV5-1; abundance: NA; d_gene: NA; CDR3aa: CASQTRGSNTEAFF; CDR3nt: TGCGCCAGCCAGACTCGGGGGTCGAACACTGAAGCTTTCTTT
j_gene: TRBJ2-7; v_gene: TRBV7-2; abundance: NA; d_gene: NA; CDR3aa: CASSPVTDSYEQYF; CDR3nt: TGTGCCAGCAGCCCCGTGACAGATTCCTACGAGCAGTACTTC
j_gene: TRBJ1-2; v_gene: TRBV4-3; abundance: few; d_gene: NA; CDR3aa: CASSQDIGAGGYTF; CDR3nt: TGCGCCAGCAGCCAAGATATAGGGGCCGGTGGCTACACCTTC
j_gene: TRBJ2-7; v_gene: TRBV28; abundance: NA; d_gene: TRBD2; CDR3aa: CASRPGLAGPYEQYF; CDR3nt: TGTGCCAGCAGACCGGGACTAGCGGGGCCCTACGAGCAGTACTTC
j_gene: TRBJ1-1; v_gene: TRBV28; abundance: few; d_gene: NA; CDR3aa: CASSPRRGLTEAFF; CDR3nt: TGTGCCAGCAGCCCTAGGAGGGGTTTGACTGAAGCTTTCTTT
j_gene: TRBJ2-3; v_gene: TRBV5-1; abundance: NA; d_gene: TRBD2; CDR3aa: CASSSLLAGTTDTQYF; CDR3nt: TGCGCCAGCAGCTCGTTACTAGCGGGAACCACAGATACGCAGTATTTT